Below, 11 T cell receptor beta chains from the same sample are listed, as sequenced in a study of cytomegalovirus exposure and HLA in healthy donors. Amplification used 60 Vbeta primers and 13 Jbeta primers. Using immunoSEQ multiplex PCR, the repertoire was profiled, and TCRdb retains in-frame clones only, with some absent. The table has 82,000 or so clones, roughly 72% seen once; the top ten hold 6.2%. The source material was PBMCs. Every receptor here comes from a woman between 50 and 59 years old in good health and CMV-seropositive.

V and J are TRBV10-3 and TRBJ2-2, with 11 bases matching TRBD2. The CDR3 extends over 14 amino acids. Germline V CDR1 and CDR2: ENHRY, SYGVKD. V was clipped by 5 bases and J by 5 bases; unmatched bases: 1. Here the CDR3 DNA reads TGTGCCATCAGTCGACTAGCGGGGACCGGGGAGCTGTTTTTT. Amino acids: CAISRLAGTGELFF.

The chain joins TRBV25-1 to TRBJ1-5; 7 bases map to TRBD1. Germline assignment: CDR1 MGHDK and CDR2 SYGVNS. The CDR3 has 13 residues. V was clipped by 4 bases and J by 7 bases; unmatched bases: 4. CDR3 sequence (DNA): TGTGCCAGCAGTGTGAAGGGGGCGCAGCCCCAGCATTTT. Residues: CASSVKGAQPQHF.

This clone occurred a few times. The V gene is TRBV27, the J gene TRBJ2-7, with TRBD2 matching 10 bases. The CDR3 has 14 residues. Trimming at V came to 5 bases and at J to 3 bases, leaving 4 bases not matched to a gene. Germline lookup yields CDR1 MNHEY and CDR2 SMNVEV (reference sequence). The CDR3 loop reads CASSKREGNYEQYF. The CDR3 nucleotides read TGTGCCAGCAGTAAGCGGGAGGGAAACTACGAGCAGTACTTC.

On this clone itself: Other DNA sequences in this specimen translate into the identical CDR3. The chain carries TRBV2 and TRBJ2-5, with D unclear. The CDR3 is made up of 12 amino acids. Germline CDR1 is SNHLY and CDR2 is FYNNEI. Trimming left V 4 bases short and J 0 bases short, with 3 bases between. For the CDR3, the DNA is TGTGCCAGCAGTGCGGACCAAGAGACCCAGTACTTC. Translation gives CASSADQETQYF.

This clone was counted a single time. The CDR3 bases are TGTGCCAGCAGTTACGCAAGCGGGAGATACGAGCAGTACTTC. This translates into CASSYASGRYEQYF. The chain is built from TRBV6-5 and TRBJ2-7, with 8 nucleotides matching TRBD2. Losses at the gene ends were 2 bases for V and 4 bases for J; bases not matched to a gene: 4. Germline-derived CDR1 and CDR2 are MNHEY and SVGAGI. The CDR3 loop spans 14 amino acids.

The chain links TRBV20-1 to TRBJ2-7; D unclear. CDR1 and CDR2 (germline): DFQATT, SNEGSKA (reference sequence). This CDR3 has 11 residues. Trimming removed 3 bases from V and 5 bases from J, with 8 bases in between. The chain's CDR3 is CSASSPDEQYF. For the CDR3, the DNA is TGCAGTGCTAGCTCCCCCGACGAGCAGTACTTC.

The J gene is TRBJ2-4, the V gene TRBV2; the D gene is possibly TRBD2 (6 bases). CDR1 is SNHLY, CDR2 FYNNEI, per germline. Trimming took 4 bases from V and 0 from J, leaving 16 bases between them. The CDR3 extends over 17 amino acids. The CDR3: CASSGVGSGLAKNIQYF. For the CDR3, the DNA is TGTGCCAGCAGTGGCGTGGGGTCGGGACTAGCCAAAAACATTCAGTACTTC.

The chain uses TRBV6-4 and TRBJ2-2; 9 bases map to TRBD2. The CDR3 extends over 16 amino acids. Germline CDR1 is MRHNA and CDR2 is SNTAGT. The V gene end was trimmed by 2 bases and the J gene end by 7 bases; junction bases not matched to a gene: 8. The CDR3 DNA sequence: TGTGCCAGCAGTGACGGGGCTAGCGGGATAGTCGGGGAGCTGTTTTTT. Translation: CASSDGASGIVGELFF.

In this sample, this clone turned up once. This rearrangement joins TRBV28 to TRBJ2-7; D gene ambiguous. The CDR3 is 13 residues long. Germline V lookup: CDR1 MDHEN, CDR2 SYDVKM. V dropped 2 bases and J dropped 9 bases, with 14 bases sitting between them. The CDR3 DNA follows: TGTGCCAGCAGTTTAGGTAGAAACGCGAGGCAGTACTTC. It is translated as CASSLGRNARQYF.

Written as DNA, the CDR3 is TGTGCCAGCAGCGTAGACACAGGGGATCAGCCCCAGCATTTT. Translated, it gives CASSVDTGDQPQHF. The J gene is TRBJ1-5, the V gene TRBV9, with 7 nucleotides matching TRBD1. Germline CDR1 is SGDLS and CDR2 is YYNGEE. There are 14 residues in the CDR3. Unmatched junction bases numbered 2, after V lost 0 bases and J lost 5 bases.

This clone occurred once. This specimen includes other DNA sequences encoding the same CDR3. V gene TRBV6-5 combines with J gene TRBJ2-7; TRBD1 matches 7 bases. With V trimmed by 6 bases and J by 2 bases, 4 bases remained unmatched. The CDR3 extends over 13 amino acids. Germline-derived CDR1 and CDR2 are MNHEY and SVGAGI. CDR3 loop: CASRPGTAYEQYF. The CDR3 DNA sequence: TGTGCCAGCAGGCCCGGGACAGCCTACGAGCAGTACTTC.